This T cell receptor beta chain was identified during a study of shared clonotypes between healthy human individuals (TCRdb year 2020). Turning to the overall study: The cohort included a few men and a couple of women between 18 and 49 years of age. Per donor, three plates each were used for CD4 naive and CD4 memory, two for CD8 naive, and one for CD8 memory. To estimate repertoire size and how much clonotypes are shared between individuals, the study performed deep sequencing of blood TCR repertoires from roughly five healthy adults. To increase sequencing depth and limit assay-specific biases, TCR repertoire library preparation and sequencing were carried out by different laboratories using diverse techniques. Per donor, leukapheresis produced somewhere between about 0.94 and 9 billion PBMCs.

Here is what the overall study found, with its caveats: Rarefaction of sorted-subset datasets indicated incomplete sequencing despite the large sequencing depth. Only blood was sampled, and tissue TCR repertoires likely differ from those in blood. Across four donors, 5% to 6% of naive CD4, roughly 3.5% of naive CD8, approximately 2.5% of memory CD4, and approximately 0.4% of memory CD8 clonotypes were shared. Based on pairwise subsampling, the degree of clonotype sharing among donors was expected to be affected by sequencing depth. Compared with non-shared clonotypes, clonotypes shared by all four sorted-subset donors had higher generation probabilities. Naive subsets generally had larger estimated clonotype richness than memory subsets. The genetic and exposure-history diversity represented was limited by the small number of donors.

A single count supports this clone. This clone's antigen is unknown. It has no much larger one-base neighbor in the sample; base qualities were not kept. CDR1 and CDR2 (SNHLY, FYNNEI) derive from the germline V gene. The CDR3 covers 14 residues, taking in both the cysteine and the phenylalanine. The kept DNA is CDR3 alone, 42 bases in frame from the first base. Trimming takes 3 bases off V and 5 bases off J; junction bases not matched to a gene: 4. TCR CDR3 regions were amplified from genomic DNA by multiplex PCR using the deep immunoSEQ assay. For each cell subset, the extracted genomic DNA was distributed evenly across all wells of several immunoSEQ 96-well plates, and each plate served as one replicate. For sorted subsets, approximately 190 ng genomic DNA, equal to 30,000 or so T cell genomes, was loaded into each replicate PCR. Purified libraries were quantified with a Qubit 3.0 fluorometer, sized on a Bioanalyzer 2100, and re-quantified with the KAPA Library Quantification kit. Each immunoSEQ 96-well plate was sequenced on its own single-read 150-cycle Illumina NextSeq 550 flow cell. The authors' pipeline ran thus. Because the immunoSEQ output included only junctional sequences and no quality scores, the filtering could not be the same as the filtering used for full-length reads. To assign V/J genes and CDR3, sequences were annotated using PyIR, a Python wrapper for IgBLAST v1.9, with IMGT germline references. Any read was removed if the V/J assignment was weak (E-value above 1e-6), the CDR3 was missing, or the read contained stop codons, out-of-frame junctions, or ambiguous translated residues. V3J clonotypes were defined by identical inferred V gene, J gene, and CDR3 amino acid sequence. The percentage overlap between two repertoires was calculated by dividing the number of shared unique clonotypes by the size of the smaller repertoire. Repertoire richness was assessed with RTK rarefaction, the Chao1 estimator, and Recon v2.1 estimates of unobserved clonotypes. For all TCRbeta clonotypes obtained by the gDNA method from a few donors, generation probabilities were computed with OLGA. Entries here come from immuneACCESS through TCRdb and include only in-frame sequences with V and J called. Some clones fail to appear in such tables; in the studies checked, an unresolved V gene covers under half of the shortfall, and the cause of the remainder is unknown. From that table come the V and J calls and clone size; the DNA was used to work out D and trimming. In all, the sample holds 2 million or so clones, and about 95% of those were seen once. 0.9% to 1.4% of the sample goes to the ten largest clones.

CD8 naive samples were CD45RO-negative cells positively selected for CCR7, giving a CD45RA+CCR7+ population that excluded TemRA cells. Donors were healthy HIV-negative adults with no recently reported acute infections or vaccinations. Every donor was a Caucasian adult residing in Nashville, Tennessee, USA. Blood was collected by leukapheresis, and PBMCs were isolated by Ficoll-Histopaque density gradient centrifugation and then cryopreserved in liquid nitrogen vapor phase. Analytical flow cytometry was used to check the purity and quantity of each magnetically sorted T cell population. Each sorted fraction had its genomic DNA isolated and then quantified by UV absorbance on a Nanodrop 2000c.

This clonotype originated in a young man in good health. The material sequenced was naive CD8+ T cells sorted from blood. The cell subset or site label on this specimen signifies: CD45RA+CCR7+. Here the chain combines TRBV2 and TRBJ2-3; 8 bases in the middle match TRBD2. The CDR3 sequence is CASSETGGRDTQYF. The nucleotides are TGTGCCAGCAGTGAGACGGGGGGGCGAGATACGCAGTATTTT.